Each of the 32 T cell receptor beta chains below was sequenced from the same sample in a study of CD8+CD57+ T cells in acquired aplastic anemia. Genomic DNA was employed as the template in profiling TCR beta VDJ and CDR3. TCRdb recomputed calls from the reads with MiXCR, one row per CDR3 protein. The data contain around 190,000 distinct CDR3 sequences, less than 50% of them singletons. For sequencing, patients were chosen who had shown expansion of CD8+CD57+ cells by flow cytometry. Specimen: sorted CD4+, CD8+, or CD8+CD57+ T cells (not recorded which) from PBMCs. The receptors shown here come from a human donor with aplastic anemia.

Here the CDR3 reads CASSYGQRGDQPQHF. The CDR3 nucleotides are TGTGCCAGCAGCTACGGACAGCGGGGCGATCAGCCCCAGCATTTT. This sequence joins TRBV28 and TRBJ1-5; possible D gene TRBD1, 6 bases. CDR1 MDHEN and CDR2 SYDVKM come from the germline V gene. The CDR3 sequence is 15 residues long. V shed 6 bases and J shed 5 bases, with 17 bases lying between them.

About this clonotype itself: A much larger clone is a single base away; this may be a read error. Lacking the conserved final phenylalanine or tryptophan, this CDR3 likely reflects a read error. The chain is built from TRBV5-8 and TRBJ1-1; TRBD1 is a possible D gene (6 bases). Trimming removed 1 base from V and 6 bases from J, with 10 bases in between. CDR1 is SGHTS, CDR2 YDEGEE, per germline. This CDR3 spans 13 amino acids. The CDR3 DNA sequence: TGTGCCAGCAGCTTGACAGGGAGAGCTGAAGCTTTCCTT. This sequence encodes CASSLTGRAEAFL.

CDR3 residues: CATARGLGYEQYF. CDR3 coding DNA: TGTGCCACTGCCCGCGGGTTAGGCTACGAGCAGTACTTC. The rearrangement uses TRBV24-1 and TRBJ2-7, with a tentative D call TRBD2 (5 bases). V lost 10 bases to trimming and J lost 3 bases, with 15 bases between them. The length of the CDR3 is 13 residues. Per germline, CDR1 KGHDR and CDR2 SFDVKD.

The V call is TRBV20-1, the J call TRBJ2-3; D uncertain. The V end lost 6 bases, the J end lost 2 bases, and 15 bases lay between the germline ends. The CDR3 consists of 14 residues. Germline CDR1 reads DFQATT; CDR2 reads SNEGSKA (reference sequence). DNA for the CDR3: TGCAGTGCCCAGAGAGCCTTATCCACAGATACGCAGTATTTT. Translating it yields CSAQRALSTDTQYF.

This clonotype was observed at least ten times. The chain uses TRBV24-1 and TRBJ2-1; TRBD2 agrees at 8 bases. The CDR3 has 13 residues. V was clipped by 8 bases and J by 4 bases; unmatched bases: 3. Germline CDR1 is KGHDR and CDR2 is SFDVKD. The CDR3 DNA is TGTGCCACCACGGGAGGGGAGTACAATGAGCAGTTCTTC. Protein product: CATTGGEYNEQFF.

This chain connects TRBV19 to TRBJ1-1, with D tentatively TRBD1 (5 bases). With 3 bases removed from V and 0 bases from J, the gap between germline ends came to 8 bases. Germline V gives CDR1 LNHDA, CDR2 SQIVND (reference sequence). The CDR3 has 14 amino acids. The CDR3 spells CASSIKGLNTEAFF. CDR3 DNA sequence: TGTGCCAGTAGTATCAAGGGGTTGAACACTGAAGCTTTCTTT.

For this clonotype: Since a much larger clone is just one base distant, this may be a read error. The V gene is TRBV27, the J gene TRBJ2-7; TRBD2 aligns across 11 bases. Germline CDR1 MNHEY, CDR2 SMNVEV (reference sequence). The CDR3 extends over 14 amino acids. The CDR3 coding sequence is TGTGCCAGCGGTTTGGGGACTAGCGGCTACGAGCAGTACTTC. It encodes CASGLGTSGYEQYF.

This CDR3 is CASSPRDGYNEQFF. CDR3 DNA sequence: TGTGCCAGCAGCCCCCGGGACGGCTACAATGAGCAGTTCTTC. The chain combines TRBV11-1 with TRBJ2-1; the D gene could be TRBD1 or TRBD2 (5 bases each). CDR1 SGHAT and CDR2 FQDESV come from the germline V gene (reference sequence). Trimming shortened V by 5 bases and J by 3 bases, and 11 bases separated the two germline ends. CDR3 length: 14 residues. The entire variable domain, with the rest obtained from reference TRBV11-1 and TRBJ2-1, is as follows: EAEVAQSPRYKITEKSQAVAFWCDPISGHATLYWYRQILGQGPELLVQFQDESVVDDSQLPKDRFSAERLKGVDSTLKIQPAELGDSAMYLCASSPRDGYNEQFFGPGTRLTVL.

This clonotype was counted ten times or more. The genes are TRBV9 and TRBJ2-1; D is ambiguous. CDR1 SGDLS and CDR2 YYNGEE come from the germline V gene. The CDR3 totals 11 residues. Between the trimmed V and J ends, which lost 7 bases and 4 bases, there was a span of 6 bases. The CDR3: CASGRYNEQFF. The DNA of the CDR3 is TGTGCCAGCGGTAGGTACAATGAGCAGTTCTTC. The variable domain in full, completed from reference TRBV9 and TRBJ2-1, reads DSGVTQTPKHLITATGQRVTLRCSPRSGDLSVYWYQQSLDQGLQFLIQYYNGEERAKGNILERFSAQQFPDLHSELNLSSLELGDSALYFCASGRYNEQFFGPGTRLTVL.

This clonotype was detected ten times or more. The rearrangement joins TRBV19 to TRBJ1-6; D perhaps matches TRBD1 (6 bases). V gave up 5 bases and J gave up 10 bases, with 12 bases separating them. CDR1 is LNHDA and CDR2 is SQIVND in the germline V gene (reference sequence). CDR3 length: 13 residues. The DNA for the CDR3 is TGTGCCAGTAGTTCCTCAGGGGCCTCACCCCTCCACTTT. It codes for CASSSSGASPLHF.

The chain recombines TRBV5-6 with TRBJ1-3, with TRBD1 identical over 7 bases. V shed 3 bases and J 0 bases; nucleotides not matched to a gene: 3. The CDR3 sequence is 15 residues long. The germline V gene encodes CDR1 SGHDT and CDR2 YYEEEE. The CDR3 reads CASSSGQVSGNTIYF. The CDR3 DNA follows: TGTGCCAGCAGCTCAGGACAGGTCTCTGGAAACACCATATATTTT.

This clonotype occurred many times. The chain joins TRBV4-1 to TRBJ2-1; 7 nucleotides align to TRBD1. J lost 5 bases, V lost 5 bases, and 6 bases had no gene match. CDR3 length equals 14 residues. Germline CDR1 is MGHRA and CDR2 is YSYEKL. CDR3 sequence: CASSSDRADNEQFF. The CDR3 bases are TGCGCCAGCAGCAGTGACAGGGCGGACAATGAGCAGTTCTTC.

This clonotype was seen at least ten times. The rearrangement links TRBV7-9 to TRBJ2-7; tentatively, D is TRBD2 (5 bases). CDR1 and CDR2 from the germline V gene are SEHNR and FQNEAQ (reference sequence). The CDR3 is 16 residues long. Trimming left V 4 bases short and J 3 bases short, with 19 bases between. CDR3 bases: TGTGCCAGCAGCTCCGGACGCCTAAATCGGGACTACGAGCAGTACTTC. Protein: CASSSGRLNRDYEQYF.

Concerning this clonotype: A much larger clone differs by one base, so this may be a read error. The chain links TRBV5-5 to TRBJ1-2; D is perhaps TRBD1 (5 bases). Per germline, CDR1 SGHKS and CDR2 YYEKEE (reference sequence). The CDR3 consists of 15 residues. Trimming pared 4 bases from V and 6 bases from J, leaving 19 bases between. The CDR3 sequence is CASSQNQEGLHGYTF. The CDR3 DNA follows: TGTGCCAGCAGCCAGAACCAGGAGGGGCTCCATGGCTACACCTTC.

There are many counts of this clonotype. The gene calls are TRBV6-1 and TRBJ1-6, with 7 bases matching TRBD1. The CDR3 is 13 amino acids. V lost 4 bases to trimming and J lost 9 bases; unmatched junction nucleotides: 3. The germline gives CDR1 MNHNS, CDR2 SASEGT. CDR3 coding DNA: TGTGCCAGCAGTGCCCAGGGGGGTTCACCCCTCCACTTT. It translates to CASSAQGGSPLHF.

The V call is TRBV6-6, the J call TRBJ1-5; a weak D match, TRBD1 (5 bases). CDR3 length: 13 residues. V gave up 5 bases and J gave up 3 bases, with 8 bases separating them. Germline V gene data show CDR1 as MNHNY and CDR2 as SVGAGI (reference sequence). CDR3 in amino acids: CASSTGNNQPQHF. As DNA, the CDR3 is TGTGCCAGCAGTACAGGAAACAATCAGCCCCAGCATTTT.

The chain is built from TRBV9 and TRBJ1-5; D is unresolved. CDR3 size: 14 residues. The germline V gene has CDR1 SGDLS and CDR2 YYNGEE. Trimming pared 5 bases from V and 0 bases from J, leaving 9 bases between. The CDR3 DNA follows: TGTGCCAGCAGTACAGACCATAGCAATCAGCCCCAGCATTTT. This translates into CASSTDHSNQPQHF.

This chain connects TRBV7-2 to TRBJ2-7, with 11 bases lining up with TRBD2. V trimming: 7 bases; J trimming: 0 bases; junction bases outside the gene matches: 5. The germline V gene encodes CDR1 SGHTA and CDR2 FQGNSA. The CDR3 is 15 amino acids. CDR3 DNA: TGTGCCAGCAACCAGGGACTAGCGGCCTCCTACGAGCAGTACTTC. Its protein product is CASNQGLAASYEQYF.

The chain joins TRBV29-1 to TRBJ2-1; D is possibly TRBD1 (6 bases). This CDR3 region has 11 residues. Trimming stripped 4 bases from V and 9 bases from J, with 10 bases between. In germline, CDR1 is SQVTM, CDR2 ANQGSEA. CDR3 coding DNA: TGCAGCGTTGGGGGGCCGGGTGAGCAGTTCTTC. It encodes CSVGGPGEQFF.

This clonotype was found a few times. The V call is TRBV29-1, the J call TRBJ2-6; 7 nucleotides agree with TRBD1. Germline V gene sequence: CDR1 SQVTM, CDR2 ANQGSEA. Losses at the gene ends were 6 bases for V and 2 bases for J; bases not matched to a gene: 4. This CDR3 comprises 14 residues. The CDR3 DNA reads TGCAGCGTACCAGACAGGGCTGGGGCCAACGTCCTGACTTTC. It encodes CSVPDRAGANVLTF.

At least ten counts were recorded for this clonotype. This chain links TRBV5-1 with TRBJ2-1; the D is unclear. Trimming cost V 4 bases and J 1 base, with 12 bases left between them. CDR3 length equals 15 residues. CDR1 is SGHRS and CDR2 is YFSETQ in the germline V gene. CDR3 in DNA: TGCGCCAGCAGCCCTGACCTAACGTCCTACAATGAGCAGTTCTTC. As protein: CASSPDLTSYNEQFF.

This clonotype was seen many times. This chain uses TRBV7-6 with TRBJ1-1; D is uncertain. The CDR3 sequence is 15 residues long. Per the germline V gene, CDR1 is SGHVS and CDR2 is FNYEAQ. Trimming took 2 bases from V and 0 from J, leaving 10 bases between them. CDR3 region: CASSLLAEVNTEAFF. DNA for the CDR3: TGTGCCAGCAGCTTACTTGCGGAGGTGAACACTGAAGCTTTCTTT.

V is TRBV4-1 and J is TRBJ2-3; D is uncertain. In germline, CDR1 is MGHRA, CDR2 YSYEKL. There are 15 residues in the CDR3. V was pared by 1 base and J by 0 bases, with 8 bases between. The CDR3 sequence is CASSQGWGSTDTQYF. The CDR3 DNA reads TGCGCCAGCAGCCAAGGGTGGGGAAGCACAGATACGCAGTATTTT.

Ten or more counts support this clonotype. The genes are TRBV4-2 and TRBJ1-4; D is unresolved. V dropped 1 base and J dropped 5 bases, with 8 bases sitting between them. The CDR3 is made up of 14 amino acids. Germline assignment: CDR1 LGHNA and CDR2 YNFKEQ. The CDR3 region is CASSQVPRNEKLFF. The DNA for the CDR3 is TGTGCCAGCAGCCAAGTTCCCAGGAATGAAAAACTGTTTTTT.

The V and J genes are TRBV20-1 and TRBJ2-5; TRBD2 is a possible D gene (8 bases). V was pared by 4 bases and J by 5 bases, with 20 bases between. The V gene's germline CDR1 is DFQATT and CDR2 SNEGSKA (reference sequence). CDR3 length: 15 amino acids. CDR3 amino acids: CSAKGAGLGYETQYF. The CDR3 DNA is TGCAGTGCTAAGGGGGCGGGACTAGGGTACGAGACCCAGTACTTC.

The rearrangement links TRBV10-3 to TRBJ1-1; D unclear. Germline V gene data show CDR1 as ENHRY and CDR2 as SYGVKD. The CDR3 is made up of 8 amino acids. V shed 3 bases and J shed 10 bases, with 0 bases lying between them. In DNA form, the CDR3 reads TGTGCCATCAGTGAAGCTTTCTTT. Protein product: CAISEAFF.

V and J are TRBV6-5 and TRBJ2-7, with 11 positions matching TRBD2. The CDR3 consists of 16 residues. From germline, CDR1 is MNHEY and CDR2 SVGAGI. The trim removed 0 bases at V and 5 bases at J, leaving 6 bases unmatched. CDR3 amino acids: CASSYSYTSGGNEQYF. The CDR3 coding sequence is TGTGCCAGCAGTTACTCGTATACTAGCGGGGGCAACGAGCAGTACTTC.

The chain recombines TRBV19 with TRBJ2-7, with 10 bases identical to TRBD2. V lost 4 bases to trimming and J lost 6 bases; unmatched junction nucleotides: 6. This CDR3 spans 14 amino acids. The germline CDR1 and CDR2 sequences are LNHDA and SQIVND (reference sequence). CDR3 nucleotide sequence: TGTGCCAGTAGTACCGGACTAGCGGTTGGCGAGCAGTACTTC. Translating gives CASSTGLAVGEQYF.

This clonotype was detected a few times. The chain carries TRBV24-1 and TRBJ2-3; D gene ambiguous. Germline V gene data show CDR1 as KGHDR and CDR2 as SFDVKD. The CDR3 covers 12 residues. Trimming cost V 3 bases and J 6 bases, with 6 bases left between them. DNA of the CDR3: TGTGCCACCAGTGATGCTTGGGATACGCAGTATTTT. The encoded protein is CATSDAWDTQYF.

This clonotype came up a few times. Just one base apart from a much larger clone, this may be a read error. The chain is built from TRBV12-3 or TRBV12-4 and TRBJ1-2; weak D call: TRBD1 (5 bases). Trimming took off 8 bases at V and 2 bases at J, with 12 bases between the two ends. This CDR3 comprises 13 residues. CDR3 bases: TGTGCCAGCGGTCTCCGGGACAACTATGGCTACACCTTC. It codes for CASGLRDNYGYTF.

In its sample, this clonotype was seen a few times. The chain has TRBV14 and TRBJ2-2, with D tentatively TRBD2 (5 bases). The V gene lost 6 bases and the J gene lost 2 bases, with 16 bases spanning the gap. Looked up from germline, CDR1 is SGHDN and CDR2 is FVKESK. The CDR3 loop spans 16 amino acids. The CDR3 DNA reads TGTGCCAGCAGACTAAACCTCGGGATCAACACCGGGGAGCTGTTTTTT. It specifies CASRLNLGINTGELFF. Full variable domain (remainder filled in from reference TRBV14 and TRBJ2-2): EAGVTQFPSHSVIEKGQTVTLRCDPISGHDNLYWYRRVMGKEIKFLLHFVKESKQDESGMPNNRFLAERTGGTYSTLKVQPAELEDSGVYFCASRLNLGINTGELFFGEGSRLTVL.

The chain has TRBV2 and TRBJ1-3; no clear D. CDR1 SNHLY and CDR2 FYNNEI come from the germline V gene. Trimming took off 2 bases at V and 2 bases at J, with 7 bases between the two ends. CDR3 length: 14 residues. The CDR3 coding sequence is TGTGCCAGCAGTGAACCCCGGGCTGGAAACACCATATATTTT. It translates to CASSEPRAGNTIYF.